The 10 T cell receptor beta chains presented below share a single source sample, sequenced in a study of blood T cell repertoires in COVID-19. The protocol was immunoSEQ multiplex PCR, while the TCRdb copy is restricted to in-frame clones and leaves out a portion. The sample carries some 240,000 clones, approximately 78% recorded once. The sample was peripheral blood. These receptors came from a woman aged 60-70 years with active or convalescent COVID-19.

The CDR3 loop reads CASSPFRDISHAGGYTF. In DNA form, the CDR3 reads TGTGCCAGCTCACCATTTAGAGACATCTCACACGCAGGGGGCTACACCTTC. The chain couples TRBV18 to TRBJ1-2; the D gene is possibly TRBD1 (5 bases). The V gene lost 2 bases and the J gene lost 8 bases, with 24 bases spanning the gap. In germline, CDR1 is KGHSH, CDR2 LQKENI. This CDR3 spans 17 amino acids.

The chain links TRBV9 to TRBJ2-2, with 8 bases that match TRBD1. The V gene's germline CDR1 is SGDLS and CDR2 YYNGEE. CDR3 length: 16 residues. J gave up 1 base and V 3 bases, and 5 bases lay outside the gene matches. In DNA, the CDR3 is TGTGCCAGCAGCGGCGGACAGGGAATGAACACCGGGGAGCTGTTTTTT. Its protein product is CASSGGQGMNTGELFF.

The chain combines TRBV7-3 with TRBJ1-1; D not certain. Germline V gene data show CDR1 as SGHTA and CDR2 as FQGTGA. V lost 0 bases, J lost 6 bases, and 8 bases lay in between. The CDR3 has 13 residues. The DNA for the CDR3 is TGTGCCAGCAGCTTAACGCTCGGTGCTGAAGCTTTCTTT. Protein sequence: CASSLTLGAEAFF.

The chain has TRBV5-8 and TRBJ2-1; 9 bases are shared with TRBD1. Germline CDR1 reads SGHTS; CDR2 reads YDEGEE. The CDR3 loop spans 15 amino acids. J gave up 8 bases and V 5 bases, and 11 bases lay outside the gene matches. CDR3 DNA sequence: TGTGCCAGCAGGGGCCGAGGACAGGGGCGGGATGAGCAGTTCTTC. Its protein is CASRGRGQGRDEQFF.

This clone was picked up one time. The genes are TRBV7-5 and TRBJ2-7; the table names TRBD2, a call not compared with the DNA. TRBV7-5 is classified as a pseudogene. The CDR3 sequence is 18 residues long. CDR3 in amino acids: CARRVTRGHDGLPGEQYF. The DNA of the CDR3 is TGTGCCAGAAGAGTTACTAGAGGCCACGACGGATTGCCGGGGGAGCAGTACTTC.

This rearrangement joins TRBV6-5 to TRBJ1-6; 8 positions agree with TRBD1. CDR1 is MNHEY and CDR2 is SVGAGI in the germline V gene. The V segment lost 4 bases and the J segment 7 bases; nucleotides outside the gene matches: 6. This CDR3 has 15 residues. Here the CDR3 DNA reads TGTGCCAGCAGTTTGACAGGGGAAAGGAATTCACCCCTCCACTTT. Translating gives CASSLTGERNSPLHF.

The chain joins TRBV19 to TRBJ1-6; TRBD1 matches at 7 bases. J gave up 5 bases and V 5 bases, and 6 bases lay outside the gene matches. CDR3 length: 15 amino acids. Germline V gene lookup returns CDR1 LNHDA and CDR2 SQIVND (reference sequence). CDR3 residues: CASSPRDRDNSPLHF. The CDR3 region has the DNA TGTGCCAGTAGTCCACGGGACAGAGATAATTCACCCCTCCACTTT.

A remark on this clone: Other DNA sequences within the sample encode an identical CDR3. The chain has TRBV5-1 and TRBJ1-5, with unresolved D. Looked up from germline, CDR1 is SGHRS and CDR2 is YFSETQ. This CDR3 contains 14 residues. Trimming removed 0 bases at V and 3 bases at J, with 7 bases between. The CDR3 DNA sequence: TGCGCCAGCAGCTTGGGCGGCTACAATCAGCCCCAGCATTTT. Translation gives CASSLGGYNQPQHF.

This sequence joins TRBV15 and TRBJ2-7; possible D gene TRBD1, 5 bases. The CDR3 runs 15 residues. In germline, CDR1 is LNHNV, CDR2 YYDKDF (reference sequence). V was trimmed by 4 bases and J by 1 base, leaving 14 bases between them. The CDR3 is CATSTVTGGSYEQYF. CDR3 nucleotide sequence: TGTGCCACCAGCACAGTAACAGGTGGGTCCTACGAGCAGTACTTC.

This chain connects TRBV5-4 to TRBJ1-2; 8 positions agree with TRBD1. V lost 9 bases, J lost 8 bases, and 12 bases stayed unmatched. This CDR3 region has 13 residues. Germline V gene data show CDR1 as SGHNT and CDR2 as YYREEE (reference sequence). The CDR3 nucleotides read TGTGCCACCCAAGAGGCAGGGGGCTTCGGCTACACCTTC. Its translation is CATQEAGGFGYTF.